Following are 29 T cell receptor beta chains from one sample sequenced in a study of Graves' ophthalmopathy and Graves' hyperthyroidism. From RNA, the CDR3 regions of TCR beta chains were amplified and sequenced. An opening RT-PCR round employed HTBI primers and preceded a second-round multiplex PCR. TCRdb analysed the multiplex PCR reads with MiXCR anew, one entry per CDR3 protein. Of 450,000 to 600,000 distinct CDR3 sequences in the sample, roughly 39% are singletons; the top ten hold 3.5% to 5%. The sample consisted of peripheral blood or thyroid tissue (not recorded which). Receptors were obtained from an adult man with Graves' hyperthyroidism.

This clonotype was found many times. The rearrangement uses TRBV2 and TRBJ1-1; 7 bases line up with TRBD1. Germline V CDR1 and CDR2: SNHLY, FYNNEI. CDR3 size: 14 residues. V lost 5 bases and J lost 5; bases outside the gene matches: 8. The CDR3, as DNA: TGTGCCAGCAGTCCGACAGGGATCGATACTGAAGCTTTCTTT. Translating gives CASSPTGIDTEAFF.

On this clonotype itself: Since a much larger clone is just one base distant, this may be a read error. V is TRBV20-1 and J is TRBJ1-1; maybe TRBD1 (6 bases). The V end was cut by 8 bases, the J end by 6 bases, with 19 bases between. CDR3 length: 13 residues. CDR1 is DFQATT, CDR2 SNEGSKA, per germline (reference sequence). The CDR3 loop reads CSPSEGGWSEAFF. As DNA, the CDR3 is TGCAGTCCCAGCGAAGGGGGTTGGTCTGAAGCTTTCTTT.

V and J are TRBV20-1 and TRBJ2-5; TRBD2 matches 12 bases. Germline assignment: CDR1 DFQATT and CDR2 SNEGSKA (reference sequence). The V segment lost 1 base and the J segment 5 bases; nucleotides outside the gene matches: 11. The CDR3 contains 17 residues. The CDR3 loop reads CSARALAGGFRGETQYF. The CDR3 bases are TGCAGTGCTAGAGCCCTAGCGGGAGGGTTTAGGGGGGAGACCCAGTACTTC.

A word on this clonotype: This could be a read error, since a much larger clone is one nucleotide away. This chain uses TRBV12-3 or TRBV12-4 with TRBJ2-2; TRBD1 aligns across 7 bases. V lost 6 bases and J lost 0; bases outside the gene matches: 7. The CDR3 has 16 amino acids. The CDR3 DNA reads as TGTGCCAGCAGCTCGTACAGGGGTGCGAACACCGGGGAGCTGTTTTTT. It is translated as CASSSYRGANTGELFF.

This clonotype was recorded at least ten times. This chain joins TRBV29-1 and TRBJ2-5; unclear D gene. Trimming cost V 1 base and J 5 bases, with 14 bases left between them. This CDR3 comprises 14 residues. Germline assignment: CDR1 SQVTM and CDR2 ANQGSEA. The CDR3 nucleotides read TGCAGCGTTGAAGTCAGCAGGCAGTCGGAGACCCAGTACTTC. Its translation: CSVEVSRQSETQYF.

This clonotype was picked up a small number of times. The V call is TRBV20-1, the J call TRBJ1-4, with 8 bases aligning to TRBD1. The CDR3 length is 17 residues. The J segment lost 9 bases and the V segment lost 0 bases, leaving 15 bases of the junction unmatched. Germline V gives CDR1 DFQATT, CDR2 SNEGSKA (reference sequence). The CDR3 spells CSARDQAQGARGKKLFF. As DNA, the CDR3 is TGCAGTGCTAGAGATCAAGCCCAGGGGGCGAGAGGGAAAAAACTGTTTTTT.

This clonotype has just a few counts. This chain joins TRBV7-3 and TRBJ2-3; 11 bases are shared with TRBD2. The CDR3 contains 16 residues. CDR1 and CDR2 from the germline V gene are SGHTA and FQGTGA. V dropped 5 bases and J dropped 2; count of bases not matched to a gene: 6. The CDR3 coding sequence is TGTGCCAGCAGCGTGGGGACTAGCGGTCTCACAGATACGCAGTATTTT. Translation: CASSVGTSGLTDTQYF.

This clonotype was detected many times. The J gene is TRBJ1-1, the V gene TRBV9; 9 bases map to TRBD1. CDR3 length equals 14 residues. V was clipped by 3 bases and J by 1 base; unmatched bases: 1. Germline CDR1 is SGDLS and CDR2 is YYNGEE. The CDR3 coding sequence is TGTGCCAGCAGCGAGGGACAGGGGAACACTGAAGCTTTCTTT. The encoded protein is CASSEGQGNTEAFF.

This clonotype was recorded many times. V gene TRBV5-1 combines with J gene TRBJ1-5; D is unclear. With 0 bases removed from V and 0 bases from J, the gap between germline ends came to 7 bases. Germline V gene data show CDR1 as SGHRS and CDR2 as YFSETQ. The CDR3 runs to 15 residues. This CDR3 is CASSLEPLSNQPQHF. Here the CDR3 DNA reads TGCGCCAGCAGCTTGGAGCCACTTAGCAATCAGCCCCAGCATTTT.

There are a few counts of this clonotype. A much more abundant neighbour one base away suggests this may be a read error. This rearrangement joins TRBV20-1 to TRBJ1-2; perhaps TRBD1 as D (6 bases). Deletions cut 3 bases from V and 2 bases from J, with 7 bases between. The CDR3 is 12 amino acids. CDR1 is DFQATT and CDR2 is SNEGSKA in the germline V gene (reference sequence). DNA of the CDR3: TGCAGTGCTAGTCAGGGGAACTATGGCTACACCTTC. This translates into CSASQGNYGYTF.

Worth noting for this clonotype: Its ends do not fully match the called genes, so a read error is possible. The rearrangement joins TRBV20-1 to TRBJ1-4; TRBD1 is a possible D gene (5 bases). This CDR3 comprises 14 residues. Germline CDR1 is DFQATT and CDR2 is SNEGSKA (reference sequence). The CDR3 region has the DNA TGCAGTGCTAGCGATGGCCAGGGTAGTGAAAAGCTGTTTTTT. Protein: CSASDGQGSEKLFF.

The chain combines TRBV2 with TRBJ2-7, with 10 positions matching TRBD1. CDR1 is SNHLY and CDR2 is FYNNEI in the germline V gene. The CDR3 runs 18 residues. V dropped 8 bases and J dropped 6; count of bases not matched to a gene: 22. The CDR3 DNA is TGTGCCAGCTCACCACAGGCAGTGGGGACAGGGGCGTTAAGCGAGCAGTACTTC. This encodes CASSPQAVGTGALSEQYF.

The gene calls are TRBV9 and TRBJ2-2; D unresolved. Trimming shortened V by 4 bases and J by 4 bases, and 8 bases separated the two germline ends. CDR1 is SGDLS, CDR2 YYNGEE, per germline. The CDR3 sequence is 13 residues long. This chain's CDR3 is CASSPWGTGELFF. The CDR3 region has the DNA TGTGCCAGCAGCCCGTGGGGCACCGGGGAGCTGTTTTTT.

This clonotype was detected only a few times. The chain links TRBV6-6 to TRBJ2-7; 11 nucleotides line up with TRBD1. CDR3 size: 15 residues. From germline, CDR1 is MNHNY and CDR2 SVGAGI (reference sequence). With V trimmed by 6 bases and J by 4 bases, 8 bases remained unmatched. The CDR3 is CASRYTGTGGYEQYF. The CDR3, as DNA: TGTGCCAGCAGATATACCGGGACAGGGGGATACGAGCAGTACTTC.

This clonotype came up many times. The J gene is TRBJ1-1, the V gene TRBV5-1; 9 bases are a match to TRBD1. Per the germline V gene, CDR1 is SGHRS and CDR2 is YFSETQ. With V trimmed by 0 bases and J by 6 bases, 6 bases remained unmatched. There are 15 residues in the CDR3. As DNA, the CDR3 is TGCGCCAGCAGCTTGGCCCGGGACAGGGCCGCTGAAGCTTTCTTT. Translated, it gives CASSLARDRAAEAFF.

Comments on this clonotype: A much larger clone lies a single base off, so this may be a read error. The chain couples TRBV9 to TRBJ1-3; 7 bases fit TRBD1. The CDR3 totals 17 residues. Trimming at V came to 4 bases and at J to 0 bases, leaving 10 bases not matched to a gene. Per the germline V gene, CDR1 is SGDLS and CDR2 is YYNGEE. CDR3 loop: CASSILDRVNSGNTIYF. CDR3 sequence (DNA): TGTGCCAGCAGCATCCTTGACAGGGTAAACTCTGGAAACACCATATATTTT.

In its sample, this clonotype was seen once. The chain employs TRBV30 and TRBJ1-2, with D unresolved. V was clipped by 0 bases and J by 7 bases, with 9 bases between them. Germline CDR1 is GTSNPN and CDR2 is SVGIG (reference sequence). This CDR3 has 12 residues. The CDR3 coding sequence is TGTGCCTGGAGTGTACTCGGTTGTGGCTACACCTTC. As protein: CAWSVLGCGYTF.

This clonotype was observed a handful of times. The chain links TRBV2 to TRBJ2-2; D remains ambiguous. This CDR3 comprises 11 residues. Trimming took off 10 bases at V and 6 bases at J, with 9 bases between the two ends. Germline CDR1 reads SNHLY; CDR2 reads FYNNEI. The CDR3 spells CATGSAGELFF. CDR3 DNA sequence: TGTGCCACGGGTTCTGCCGGGGAGCTGTTTTTT. The full variable domain, in which reference TRBV2 and TRBJ2-2 provide the parts outside the CDR3, is EPEVTQTPSHQVTQMGQEVILRCVPISNHLYFYWYRQILGQKVEFLVSFYNNEISEKSEIFDDQFSVERPDGSNFTLKIRSTKLEDSAMYFCATGSAGELFFGEGSRLTVL.

The chain has TRBV9 and TRBJ2-5; no clear D gene. The CDR3 consists of 15 residues. Trimming stripped 3 bases from V and 1 base from J, with 13 bases between. From germline, CDR1 is SGDLS and CDR2 YYNGEE. CDR3 in amino acids: CASSANLLAQETQYF. The CDR3 DNA sequence: TGTGCCAGCAGCGCAAACCTTTTGGCCCAAGAGACCCAGTACTTC.

About this clonotype: A read error is possible here, since a much larger clone lies one base away. This is likely a read error, given that the CDR3 carries no conserved phenylalanine or tryptophan at its end. The chain couples TRBV20-1 to TRBJ2-7; 7 positions match TRBD1. The CDR3 length is 13 residues. Germline values: CDR1 DFQATT, CDR2 SNEGSKA (reference sequence). V lost 5 bases, J lost 3 bases, and 7 bases stayed unmatched. CDR3 in amino acids: CSAGDRKLYEQYS. In DNA, the CDR3 is TGCAGTGCTGGGGACAGAAAACTCTACGAGCAGTACTCC.

The rearrangement links TRBV14 to TRBJ2-7; 9 bases line up with TRBD2. With V trimmed by 6 bases and J by 5 bases, 11 bases remained unmatched. This CDR3 is 15 amino acids long. CDR1 and CDR2 (germline): SGHDN, FVKESK. The CDR3 nucleotides are TGTGCCAGCAGTTTCAGCGCTAGCGGGATGAACGAGCAGTACTTC. This gives the protein CASSFSASGMNEQYF.

The genes are TRBV15 and TRBJ2-5, with D possibly being TRBD1 or TRBD2 (5 bases each). The CDR3 runs to 15 residues. Deletions cut 3 bases from V and 5 bases from J, with 16 bases between. Germline V gene data show CDR1 as LNHNV and CDR2 as YYDKDF (reference sequence). CDR3 in amino acids: CATSSEGRESETQYF. The DNA for the CDR3 is TGTGCCACCAGCAGCGAGGGCAGGGAGAGTGAGACCCAGTACTTC.

Ten or more counts support this clonotype. J is TRBJ2-7 and V is TRBV7-8; D ambiguous. The V gene's germline CDR1 is SGHVS and CDR2 FQNEAQ. The length of the CDR3 is 12 residues. The V end was cut by 4 bases, the J end by 5 bases, with 9 bases between. The CDR3 region is CASSSYPHEQYF. In nucleotides, the CDR3 is TGTGCCAGCAGCTCCTACCCCCACGAGCAGTACTTC.

This clonotype has only a few counts. This chain joins TRBV29-1 and TRBJ1-1, with D tentatively TRBD1 (5 bases). Germline CDR1 is SQVTM and CDR2 is ANQGSEA. V was cut by 1 base and J by 14 bases, with 26 bases left in between. This CDR3 spans 15 amino acids. The CDR3 loop is CSVEGGQGLYNEQFF. In DNA, the CDR3 is TGCAGCGTTGAAGGTGGGCAGGGCCTTTACAATGAGCAGTTCTTT.

As concerns this clonotype: A single base separates this from a much larger clone, so it may be a read error. This sequence joins TRBV14 and TRBJ1-4; 10 bases line up with TRBD1. Germline V gives CDR1 SGHDN, CDR2 FVKESK. Trimming took 1 base from V and 6 from J; bases not matched to a gene: 5. CDR3 length equals 16 residues. The DNA of the CDR3 is TGTGCCAGCAGCCAAGCCAGGGGGACAGGGGATGAAAAACTGTTTTTT. Translation: CASSQARGTGDEKLFF.

Many counts were recorded for this clonotype. This chain joins TRBV12-5 and TRBJ1-5; 8 bases line up with TRBD1. The CDR3 consists of 16 residues. Per germline, CDR1 LGHNT and CDR2 FRNRAP. The V and J ends lost 1 base and 3 bases, in that order; junction bases with no gene match: 5. The CDR3 loop is CASGLGSTGDNQPQHF. The CDR3 nucleotides are TGTGCTAGTGGTTTGGGGTCGACAGGGGACAATCAGCCCCAGCATTTT.

J is TRBJ1-2 and V is TRBV28, with 9 bases lining up with TRBD1. Germline loops: CDR1 MDHEN, CDR2 SYDVKM. The CDR3 has 12 amino acids. Trimming at V came to 7 bases and at J to 8 bases, leaving 5 bases not matched to a gene. The CDR3 spells CASNRGRGGYTF. In DNA form, the CDR3 reads TGTGCCAGCAACAGGGGGCGCGGCGGCTACACCTTC.

This clonotype was seen repeatedly, ten times or more. The CDR3 region has the DNA TGTGCCAGCAGCCCGCCGGGACACGAGAATCAGCCCCAGCATTTT. Protein: CASSPPGHENQPQHF. The chain uses TRBV7-9 and TRBJ1-5; a weak D match, TRBD1 (6 bases). The V gene's germline CDR1 is SEHNR and CDR2 FQNEAQ (reference sequence). V was clipped by 5 bases and J by 4 bases, with 15 bases between them. The CDR3 is 15 residues long. The variable domain in full, completed from reference TRBV7-9 and TRBJ1-5, reads DTGVSQNPRHKITKRGQNVTFRCDPISEHNRLYWYRQTLGQGPEFLTYFQNEAQLEKSRLLSDRFSAERPKGSFSTLEIQRTEQGDSAMYLCASSPPGHENQPQHFGDGTRLSIL.

The table lists this clonotype with a count of one. The chain employs TRBV5-1 and TRBJ1-1; 7 bases align to TRBD1. From germline, CDR1 is SGHRS and CDR2 YFSETQ. This CDR3 has 16 amino acids. J was trimmed by 5 bases and V by 1 base; bases with no gene match: 11. The DNA of the CDR3 is TGCGCCAGCAGCTTGTTGCCAGGGAGGGGGCGTACTGAAGCTTTCTTT. It yields the protein CASSLLPGRGRTEAFF.